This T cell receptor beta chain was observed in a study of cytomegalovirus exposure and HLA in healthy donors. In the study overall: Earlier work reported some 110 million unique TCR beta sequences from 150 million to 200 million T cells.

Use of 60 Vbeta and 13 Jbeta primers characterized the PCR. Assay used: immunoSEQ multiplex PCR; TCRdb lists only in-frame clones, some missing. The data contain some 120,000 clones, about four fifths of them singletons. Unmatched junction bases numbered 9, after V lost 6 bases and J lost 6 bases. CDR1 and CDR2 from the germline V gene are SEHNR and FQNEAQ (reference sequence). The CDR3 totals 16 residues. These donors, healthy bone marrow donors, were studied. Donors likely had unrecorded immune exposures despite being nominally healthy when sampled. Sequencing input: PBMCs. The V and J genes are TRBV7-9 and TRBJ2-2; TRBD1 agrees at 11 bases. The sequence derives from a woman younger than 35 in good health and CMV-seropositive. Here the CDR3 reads CASSNTDRGRAGELFF. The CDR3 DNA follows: TGTGCCAGCAGTAATACGGACAGGGGGCGCGCCGGGGAGCTGTTTTTT. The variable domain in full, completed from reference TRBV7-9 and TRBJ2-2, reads DTGVSQNPRHKITKRGQNVTFRCDPISEHNRLYWYRQTLGQGPEFLTYFQNEAQLEKSRLLSDRFSAERPKGSFSTLEIQRTEQGDSAMYLCASSNTDRGRAGELFFGEGSRLTVL.